This T cell receptor beta chain was retrieved from a study of blood T cell repertoires in COVID-19. The overall study: Sample material is recorded as cDNA or gDNA derived from T cells, B-cell-depleted T cells, or PBMCs.

CDR1 is MNHEY and CDR2 is SMNVEV in the germline V gene (reference sequence). The CDR3 covers 14 residues. The ends were cut back, 3 bases at V and 3 bases at J, with 9 bases in the middle. In the authors' methods: Reference gene primer amplification gave nucleated cell count estimates. Produced via immunoSEQ multiplex PCR; TCRdb's table is partial and in-frame only. V, J and clone size were drawn from that table, and D and trimming were deduced from the DNA. The data hold about 100,000 clones, with around nine tenths observed a single time. This chain links TRBV27 with TRBJ1-5, with D possibly matching TRBD1 (6 bases). The sample comprised peripheral blood. The clonotype comes from an elderly man with acute or convalescent COVID-19. CDR3 residues: CASSLGADNQPQHF. The CDR3 nucleotides read TGTGCCAGCAGTTTGGGGGCGGACAATCAGCCCCAGCATTTT.